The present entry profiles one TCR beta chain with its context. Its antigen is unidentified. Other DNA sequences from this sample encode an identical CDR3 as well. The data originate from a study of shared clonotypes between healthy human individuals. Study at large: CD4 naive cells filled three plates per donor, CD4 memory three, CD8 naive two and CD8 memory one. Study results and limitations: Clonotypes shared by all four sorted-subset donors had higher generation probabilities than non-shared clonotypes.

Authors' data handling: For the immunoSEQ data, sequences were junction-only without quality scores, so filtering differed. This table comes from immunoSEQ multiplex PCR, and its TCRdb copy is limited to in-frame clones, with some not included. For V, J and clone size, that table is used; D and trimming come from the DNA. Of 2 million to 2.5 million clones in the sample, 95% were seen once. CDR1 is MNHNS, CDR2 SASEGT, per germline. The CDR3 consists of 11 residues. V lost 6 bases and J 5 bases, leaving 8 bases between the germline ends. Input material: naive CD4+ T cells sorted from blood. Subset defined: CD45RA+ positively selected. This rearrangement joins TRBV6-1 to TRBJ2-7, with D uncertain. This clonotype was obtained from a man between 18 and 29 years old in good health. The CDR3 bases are TGTGCCAGCAGCGAGCCAGACGAGCAGTACTTC. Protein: CASSEPDEQYF.